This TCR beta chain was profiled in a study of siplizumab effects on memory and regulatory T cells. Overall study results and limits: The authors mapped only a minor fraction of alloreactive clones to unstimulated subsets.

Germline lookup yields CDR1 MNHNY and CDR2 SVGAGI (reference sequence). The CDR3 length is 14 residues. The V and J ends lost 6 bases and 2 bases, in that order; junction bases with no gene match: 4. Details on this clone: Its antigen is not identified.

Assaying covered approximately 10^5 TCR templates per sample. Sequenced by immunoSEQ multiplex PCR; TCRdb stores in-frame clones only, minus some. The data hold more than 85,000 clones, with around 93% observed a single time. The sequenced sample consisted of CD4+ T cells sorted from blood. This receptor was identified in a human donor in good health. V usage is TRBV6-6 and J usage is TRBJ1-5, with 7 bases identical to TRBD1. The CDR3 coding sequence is TGTGCCAGCAGCCCAGGACAGGGCAATCAGCCCCAGCATTTT. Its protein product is CASSPGQGNQPQHF.